This T cell receptor (beta chain) was recovered during a study of blood T cell repertoires in COVID-19. In the study overall: Sample material is recorded as cDNA or gDNA derived from T cells, B-cell-depleted T cells, or PBMCs.

Profiled with immunoSEQ multiplex PCR; TCRdb holds only in-frame clones, not every one. Of approximately 150,000 clones detected, 80% to 85% appear once; the ten largest clones hold about 8.6%. This clonotype was obtained from a woman aged 50 to 60 who had recovered from COVID-19. Sequencing was done on a sample of PBMCs or T cells enriched from blood (not recorded which).

The CDR3 protein is CSAYTGTSSYEQYF. CDR3 in DNA: TGCAGCGCCTACACCGGGACTAGCTCCTACGAGCAGTACTTC. The chain links TRBV29-1 to TRBJ2-7; 8 positions agree with TRBD2. V lost 7 bases and J lost 0; bases outside the gene matches: 8. The CDR3 sequence is 14 residues long. Germline V lookup: CDR1 SQVTM, CDR2 ANQGSEA.